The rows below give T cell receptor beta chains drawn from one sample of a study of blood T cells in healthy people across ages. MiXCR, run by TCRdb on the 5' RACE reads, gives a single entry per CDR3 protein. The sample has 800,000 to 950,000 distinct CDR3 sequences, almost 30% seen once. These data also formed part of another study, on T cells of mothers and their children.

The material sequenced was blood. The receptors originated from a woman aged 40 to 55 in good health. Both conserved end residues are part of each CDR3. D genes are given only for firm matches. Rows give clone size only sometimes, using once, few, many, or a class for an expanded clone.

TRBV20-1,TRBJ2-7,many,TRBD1,CSADPGTGDFEQYF,TGCAGTGCCGACCCCGGGACAGGGGATTTCGAGCAGTACTTC
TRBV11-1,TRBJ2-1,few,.,CASSLRPSSYNEQFF,TGTGCCAGCAGCTTAAGGCCAAGCTCCTACAATGAGCAGTTCTTC
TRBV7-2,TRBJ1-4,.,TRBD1,CASSPQTGLEEKLFF,TGTGCCAGCAGCCCTCAGACAGGGTTGGAGGAAAAACTGTTTTTT
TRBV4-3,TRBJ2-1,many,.,CANSTFGRLYYNEQFF,TGCGCCAACTCCACCTTTGGGCGATTATACTACAATGAGCAGTTCTTC
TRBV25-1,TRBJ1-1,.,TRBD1,CASTLGQGDAEAFF,TGTGCCAGCACCCTTGGACAGGGGGACGCTGAAGCTTTCTTT
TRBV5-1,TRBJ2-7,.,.,CASSLDQGRQVF,TGCGCCAGCAGCTTAGACCAGGGAAGGCAGGTCTTC
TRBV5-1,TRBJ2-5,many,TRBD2,CASSLAVLVGGETQYF,TGCGCCAGCAGCTTGGCCGTACTAGTCGGGGGGGAGACCCAGTACTTC
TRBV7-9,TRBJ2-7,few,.,CASSPQALTGFPSEQYF,TGTGCCAGCAGCCCTCAAGCCCTTACAGGGTTCCCGTCCGAGCAGTACTTC
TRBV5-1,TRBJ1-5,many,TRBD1,CASSSGQGGQPQHF,TGCGCCAGCAGCTCCGGACAGGGTGGCCAGCCCCAGCATTTT
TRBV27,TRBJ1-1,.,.,CASSPGVMNTEAFF,TGTGCCAGCAGTCCGGGGGTGATGAACACTGAAGCTTTCTTT
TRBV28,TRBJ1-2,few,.,CASKDGPLNYGYTF,TGTGCCAGCAAGGACGGACCCTTAAACTATGGCTACACCTTC
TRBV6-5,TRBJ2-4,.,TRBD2,CASREGLAGAAKNIQYF,TGTGCCAGCAGGGAGGGACTAGCGGGGGCCGCCAAAAACATTCAGTACTTC
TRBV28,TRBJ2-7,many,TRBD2,CASRSGGVRAEQYF,TGTGCCAGCAGATCGGGGGGGGTAAGGGCCGAGCAGTACTTC
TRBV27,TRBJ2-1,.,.,CASSLAGRPNEQFF,TGTGCCAGCAGTCTAGCCGGGAGACCCAATGAGCAGTTCTTC
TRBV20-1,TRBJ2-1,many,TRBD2,CSARVLAGGRNEQFF,TGCAGTGCTAGAGTACTAGCGGGGGGGCGCAATGAGCAGTTCTTC
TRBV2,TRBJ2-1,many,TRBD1,CASSPDRDLMQFF,TGTGCCAGCAGCCCCGACAGGGATCTAATGCAGTTCTTC
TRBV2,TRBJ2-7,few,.,CASSERWGRGAYEQYF,TGTGCCAGCAGTGAGCGATGGGGGCGGGGCGCCTACGAGCAGTACTTC
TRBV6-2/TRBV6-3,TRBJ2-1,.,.,CAGAKKLSEQFF,TGTGCCGGAGCGAAAAAACTGAGTGAGCAGTTCTTC
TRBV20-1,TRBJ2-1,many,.,CSARDHRVDSYNEQFF,TGCAGTGCTAGAGATCACAGGGTGGACTCCTACAATGAGCAGTTCTTC
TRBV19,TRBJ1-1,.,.,CASSIDPTIEAFF,TGTGCCAGTAGTATAGATCCGACAATTGAAGCTTTCTTT
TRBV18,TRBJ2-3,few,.,CASSPPSTGTQYF,TGTGCCAGCTCACCACCGTCCACAGGTACGCAGTATTTT
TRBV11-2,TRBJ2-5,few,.,CASSFSVVQGRGETQYF,TGTGCCAGCAGCTTCTCAGTCGTTCAGGGGAGGGGAGAGACCCAGTACTTC
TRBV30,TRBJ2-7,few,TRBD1,CAWRRQGVDEQYF,TGTGCCTGGAGGAGACAGGGGGTGGACGAGCAGTACTTC
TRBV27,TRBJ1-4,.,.,CTSSRRATNEKLFF,TGTACCAGCAGCCGACGGGCAACTAATGAAAAACTGTTTTTT
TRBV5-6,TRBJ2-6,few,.,CASSSAGPRGANVLTF,TGTGCCAGCAGCTCAGCAGGTCCTCGTGGGGCCAACGTCCTGACTTTC
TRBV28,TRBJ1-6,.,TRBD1,CASSSFRQGDFNSPPHF,TGTGCCAGCAGTTCCTTCAGACAGGGGGATTTTAATTCACCCCCCCACTTT
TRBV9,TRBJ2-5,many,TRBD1,CASSVSGTGGKETQYF,TGTGCCAGCAGCGTCTCCGGGACAGGGGGGAAAGAGACCCAGTACTTC
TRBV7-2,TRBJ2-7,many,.,CASSFPSSYEQYF,TGTGCCAGCAGCTTCCCCAGCTCCTACGAGCAGTACTTC